This paragraph covers one TCR beta chain sequence. The antigen remains unidentified. These data come from a study of cytomegalovirus exposure and HLA in healthy donors. Study summary: Within an early data release were about 85 million unique TCRs drawn from HLA-typed donors.

Regarding the study as a whole: With further analysis later on, most CMV-associated TCR beta chains appeared HLA-restricted.

PCR used 60 Vbeta primers and 13 Jbeta primers. The method was immunoSEQ multiplex PCR; TCRdb's version includes in-frame clones alone and lacks a portion of them. The sample yields 60,000 to 85,000 clones, 75% to 85% seen once. This CDR3 is built from 13 residues. Germline-derived CDR1 and CDR2 are SNHLY and FYNNEI. V lost 3 bases and J 11 bases, leaving 16 bases between the germline ends. The specimen was PBMCs. J is TRBJ1-1 and V is TRBV2, with TRBD1 as a possible D gene (5 bases). The clonotype was recovered from a man aged 35 to 55 in good health and CMV-seronegative. The CDR3 loop reads CASSETDDYLAFF. The CDR3 DNA follows: TGTGCCAGCAGTGAGACAGATGATTATTTGGCTTTCTTT.